This TCR beta chain originates from a study of blood T cell repertoires in COVID-19. Overall study: From T cells, B-cell-depleted T cells, or PBMCs came the material, which was cDNA or gDNA.

Produced via immunoSEQ multiplex PCR; TCRdb's table is partial and in-frame only. Of roughly 170,000 clones in the sample, about 88% were seen once. The origin of this receptor is a man in his fifties or sixties with acute or convalescent COVID-19. The sample taken for sequencing was peripheral blood.

The CDR3 protein is CASSQGAGNSPLHF. As DNA, the CDR3 is TGTGCCAGCAGCCAGGGGGCCGGTAATTCACCCCTCCACTTT. This sequence joins TRBV11-3 and TRBJ1-6, with 8 nucleotides matching TRBD1. The CDR3 spans 14 residues. V shed 5 bases and J 6 bases; nucleotides not matched to a gene: 3. CDR1 is SGHNT and CDR2 is YENEEA in the germline V gene.